The entry below describes one T cell receptor beta chain. This specimen belongs to a study of cytomegalovirus exposure and HLA in healthy donors. In the PCR, 60 Vbeta and 13 Jbeta primers were used. The method was immunoSEQ multiplex PCR; TCRdb's version includes in-frame clones alone and lacks a portion of them. The sample lists under 150,000 clones, about 75% occurring once. The length of the CDR3 is 16 residues. V lost 3 bases, J lost 2 bases, and 3 bases stayed unmatched. The germline CDR1 and CDR2 sequences are ENHRY and SYGVKD. The rearrangement uses TRBV10-3 and TRBJ2-7, with 14 bases fitting TRBD2. The receptor was isolated from a man between 60 and 70 years old in good health and CMV-seronegative. Sequencing was done on a sample of PBMCs. The CDR3 is CAISDRTSGRPYEQYF. The CDR3 region has the DNA TGTGCCATCAGTGACCGGACTAGCGGGAGGCCCTACGAGCAGTACTTC.